This T cell receptor beta chain derives from a study of T cell responses to AZD1222 COVID-19 vaccine. Study in general: Second-dose intervals near 4 or 12 weeks were combined. Study-level findings and limits: Breadth and depth of Spike-specific TCRs rose after two AZD1222 doses. Baseline serostatus was positive in only a handful of AZD1222 recipients. CD4 TCRs linked to vaccination spanned spike, dominating at 160-218 and 743-854.

With respect to this clone: What it recognizes is unknown.

The CDR3 consists of 13 residues. Germline-derived CDR1 and CDR2 are SQVTM and ANQGSEA. Trimming cost V 2 bases and J 9 bases; bases outside gene matches: 7. This table comes from immunoSEQ multiplex PCR, and its TCRdb copy is limited to in-frame clones, with some not included. The sample yields over 150,000 clones, roughly 92% seen once. This chain uses TRBV29-1 with TRBJ1-1, with 9 bases fitting TRBD1. The specimen was peripheral blood, collected on day 0 of AZD1222 vaccination. The TCR was taken from an adult in good health. The CDR3 DNA sequence: TGCAGCGTTGAAAGACAGGGGGGCGGTAAAGCTTTCTTT. Residues: CSVERQGGGKAFF.